This TCR beta chain appears in the sequencing data of a study of T cells in Graves' hyperthyroidism and ophthalmopathy. TCR beta CDR3 region amplification was performed from RNA transcripts. Initially, a first-round RT-PCR of the TCR CDR3 employed the HTBI primer set. TCRdb itself ran the multiplex PCR reads through MiXCR, one entry per CDR3 protein. The table lists roughly 380,000 distinct CDR3 sequences, about 18% of them singletons. Overall study results and limits: In blood, most of the thyroid clonotypes expanded above 0.001 were also present. By a 13 V-J model, ophthalmopathy was set apart from stable hyperthyroidism.

The CDR3 runs to 13 residues. Trimming removed 8 bases from V and 3 bases from J, with 11 bases in between. From germline, CDR1 is SNHLY and CDR2 FYNNEI. The table lists this clonotype with many counts. The antigen is unknown. Each patient was aged 18 to 65 and had newly diagnosed hyperthyroidism of under 2 months' duration. PBMCs were collected from a roughly 9.7 ml volume of fresh peripheral blood. This receptor was obtained from a young woman with Graves' hyperthyroidism. Sequenced: blood. The genes are TRBV2 and TRBJ1-5, with D hard to call. CDR3 loop: CASAQSFNQPQHF. Written as DNA, the CDR3 is TGTGCCAGCGCTCAGAGCTTCAATCAGCCCCAGCATTTT.